Sequencing of this T cell receptor beta chain was carried out in a study of beta chain features in type 1 diabetes. The study reverse transcribed the entire isolated RNA, so it sequenced expressed TCRB transcripts. Only in-frame clones appear in the TCRdb table, and some are missing; sequencing was by immunoSEQ multiplex PCR. This sample yields some 290,000 clones, of which around 15% are seen a single time; more than 0.015% belongs to the top ten. Overall study results and limits: Shorter TCRB CDR3s, moderately but significantly so, marked every one of the four CD4+ subsets in Type 1 diabetes patients.

The V and J ends lost 3 bases and 3 bases respectively, with 11 bases between them. Germline V gives CDR1 SGHTA, CDR2 FQGTGA. This CDR3 is built from 14 residues. As to this clone: Its cognate antigen is unknown.

The sequence came from a man aged 30 to 45 with type 1 diabetes. This rearrangement joins TRBV7-3 to TRBJ2-5; D uncertain. Sequencing input: naive CD4+ T cells from blood. In nucleotides, the CDR3 is TGTGCCAGCAGCTTGTCTGGCGGTGAAGAGACCCAGTACTTC. Its translation is CASSLSGGEETQYF.